These 3 T cell receptor beta chains originate from one sample sequenced in a study of T cells in Graves' hyperthyroidism and ophthalmopathy. RNA transcripts served as the template for amplifying TCR beta CDR3 regions. Using the HTBI primer set, a first-round RT-PCR was run on the TCR CDR3. TCRdb re-analysed the multiplex PCR reads in MiXCR, keeping a single row per CDR3 protein. The data contain 300,000 to 450,000 distinct CDR3 sequences, less than 15% of them singletons. Input material: blood. Receptors were obtained from a woman younger than 30 with Graves' hyperthyroidism.

In its sample, this clonotype was seen many times. The chain combines TRBV29-1 with TRBJ2-2; D is ambiguous. CDR3 length: 10 amino acids. Germline assignment: CDR1 SQVTM and CDR2 ANQGSEA. Deletions cut 4 bases from V and 5 bases from J, with 2 bases between. CDR3 in DNA: TGCAGCGTTGGAACCGGGGAGCTGTTTTTT. Its protein product is CSVGTGELFF.

This clonotype was observed many times. The chain has TRBV7-2 and TRBJ2-1; 13 bases line up with TRBD2. This CDR3 region has 15 residues. Germline values: CDR1 SGHTA, CDR2 FQGNSA. Trimming removed 3 bases from V and 6 bases from J; junction bases left unmatched: 2. CDR3 nucleotide sequence: TGTGCCAGCAGCTTGACTAGCGGGGGGCCCAATGAGCAGTTCTTC. Translation: CASSLTSGGPNEQFF.

This clonotype was seen ten or more times. J is TRBJ1-3 and V is TRBV15, with TRBD1 identical over 8 bases. The CDR3 is made up of 17 amino acids. After removal of 4 bases from V and 2 bases from J, the junction contained 10 bases not matched to a gene. Looked up from germline, CDR1 is LNHNV and CDR2 is YYDKDF (reference sequence). CDR3 sequence reads: CATSTDRASEPGNTIYF. The DNA of the CDR3 is TGTGCCACCAGCACGGACAGGGCGAGTGAACCTGGAAACACCATATATTTT.